Included here is one T cell receptor beta chain sequence, with context. This sample includes further DNA sequences coding for the same CDR3. This specimen comes from a study of shared clonotypes between healthy human individuals. J lost 1 base, V lost 3 bases, and 5 bases had no gene match. The CDR3 is 15 amino acids. In germline, CDR1 is SGHDN, CDR2 FVKESK. Clones were read by immunoSEQ multiplex PCR, and TCRdb kept only the in-frame ones, dropping some. The sample records 2 million to 2.5 million clones, 90% to 95% being singletons. Investigators divided CD4+ cells into CD45RA+ naive and CD45RA-negative memory subsets.

The source is a young man in good health. Some clones in this sample may be carry-over from other donors' samples. Sequencing was carried out using naive CD4+ T cells from PBMCs. Regarding subset: CD45RA+ positively selected. This chain connects TRBV14 to TRBJ2-5, with 7 bases lining up with TRBD2. CDR3 nucleotides: TGTGCCAGCAGCCATGGGGGAGGGGCCCAAGAGACCCAGTACTTC. Its protein product is CASSHGGGAQETQYF. Filled out from reference TRBV14 and TRBJ2-5, the complete variable domain reads EAGVTQFPSHSVIEKGQTVTLRCDPISGHDNLYWYRRVMGKEIKFLLHFVKESKQDESGMPNNRFLAERTGGTYSTLKVQPAELEDSGVYFCASSHGGGAQETQYFGPGTRLLVL.